This is a list of T cell receptor beta chains from one sample in a study of control samples from healthy donors and cancer patients. Profiled with immunoSEQ multiplex PCR; TCRdb holds only in-frame clones, not every one. The table has approximately 150,000 clones, about 86% seen once; the top ten hold around 1.6%. The sequenced material came from blood. The source is a man between 18 and 35 years old in good health. CDR3s include the opening cysteine and the closing phenylalanine or tryptophan. Each record gives: clone size, V gene, D gene, J gene, CDR3 protein, CDR3 DNA. A D gene is named only where the DNA matches it firmly. Clone size is given for some rows only: seen once, a few or many times, or a class if the clone is expanded.

abundance: .; v_gene: TRBV27; d_gene: TRBD1; j_gene: TRBJ2-7; CDR3aa: CASRMGQKYEQYF; CDR3nt: TGTGCCAGCAGGATGGGACAGAAATACGAGCAGTACTTC
abundance: once; v_gene: TRBV2; d_gene: TRBD1; j_gene: TRBJ2-7; CDR3aa: CASSRWTGAGEQYF; CDR3nt: TGTGCCAGCAGTCGATGGACAGGGGCGGGGGAGCAGTACTTC
abundance: .; v_gene: TRBV5-1; d_gene: .; j_gene: TRBJ1-1; CDR3aa: CASSPRQASTEAFF; CDR3nt: TGCGCCAGCAGCCCTCGGCAGGCGAGCACTGAAGCTTTCTTT
abundance: .; v_gene: TRBV7-2; d_gene: TRBD1; j_gene: TRBJ2-5; CDR3aa: CASSRDGTAGETQYF; CDR3nt: TGTGCCAGCAGTCGAGATGGGACAGCAGGCGAGACCCAGTACTTC
abundance: .; v_gene: TRBV3-1/TRBV3-2; d_gene: TRBD1; j_gene: TRBJ1-3; CDR3aa: CASSQATGEGNTIYF; CDR3nt: TGTGCCAGCAGCCAAGCGACAGGGGAAGGAAACACCATATATTTT
abundance: .; v_gene: TRBV2; d_gene: .; j_gene: TRBJ1-1; CDR3aa: CASSTVGGTEAFF; CDR3nt: TGTGCCAGCAGTACAGTGGGGGGCACTGAAGCTTTCTTT
abundance: .; v_gene: TRBV7-2; d_gene: .; j_gene: TRBJ2-1; CDR3aa: CASSVVSPGEQFF; CDR3nt: TGTGCCAGCAGTGTAGTATCCCCGGGTGAGCAGTTCTTC
abundance: .; v_gene: TRBV30; d_gene: TRBD1; j_gene: TRBJ1-4; CDR3aa: CAWSGQGGSNEKLFF; CDR3nt: TGTGCCTGGTCAGGACAGGGAGGATCTAATGAAAAACTGTTTTTT
abundance: .; v_gene: TRBV19; d_gene: .; j_gene: TRBJ2-1; CDR3aa: CASSIGNRAHEQFF; CDR3nt: TGTGCCAGTAGTATAGGGAACAGGGCCCATGAGCAGTTCTTC
abundance: .; v_gene: TRBV30; d_gene: TRBD2; j_gene: TRBJ2-1; CDR3aa: CAWTGGGSYNEQFF; CDR3nt: TGTGCCTGGACCGGCGGGGGATCCTACAATGAGCAGTTCTTC
abundance: .; v_gene: TRBV5-1; d_gene: TRBD1; j_gene: TRBJ2-3; CDR3aa: CASSSGQLSTDTQYF; CDR3nt: TGCGCCAGCAGCTCGGGACAGTTAAGCACAGATACGCAGTATTTT
abundance: .; v_gene: TRBV6-2/TRBV6-3; d_gene: .; j_gene: TRBJ1-6; CDR3aa: CASSYVRAGDSPLHF; CDR3nt: TGTGCCAGCAGTTACGTCAGGGCGGGTGATTCACCCCTCCACTTT
abundance: .; v_gene: TRBV9; d_gene: TRBD1; j_gene: TRBJ2-5; CDR3aa: CASSPSRDSFKTQYF; CDR3nt: TGTGCCAGCAGCCCGTCCCGGGACAGTTTTAAGACCCAGTACTTC
abundance: .; v_gene: TRBV7-3; d_gene: TRBD1; j_gene: TRBJ2-7; CDR3aa: CASSITGTDNYEQYF; CDR3nt: TGTGCCAGCAGCATAACCGGGACAGATAACTACGAGCAGTACTTC
abundance: .; v_gene: TRBV9; d_gene: .; j_gene: TRBJ1-1; CDR3aa: CASSVEGTEAFF; CDR3nt: TGTGCCAGCAGCGTAGAGGGTACTGAAGCTTTCTTT
abundance: .; v_gene: TRBV4-3; d_gene: .; j_gene: TRBJ1-1; CDR3aa: CASSQGSEGGTEAFF; CDR3nt: TGCGCCAGCAGCCAAGGCAGTGAAGGGGGGACTGAAGCTTTCTTT
abundance: many; v_gene: TRBV15; d_gene: .; j_gene: TRBJ1-2; CDR3aa: CATSTRTSGRGYTF; CDR3nt: TGTGCCACCAGCACACGGACTTCAGGGAGAGGCTACACCTTC
abundance: .; v_gene: TRBV6-5; d_gene: .; j_gene: TRBJ1-1; CDR3aa: CASSRTGTQNTEAFF; CDR3nt: TGTGCCAGCAGTAGGACCGGGACGCAGAACACTGAAGCTTTCTTT
abundance: .; v_gene: TRBV28; d_gene: .; j_gene: TRBJ2-7; CDR3aa: CASSRRDGVYEQYF; CDR3nt: TGTGCCAGCAGCCGTAGGGACGGAGTCTACGAGCAGTACTTC
abundance: .; v_gene: TRBV2; d_gene: .; j_gene: TRBJ2-7; CDR3aa: CASRQRAVEQYF; CDR3nt: TGTGCCAGCAGACAGAGGGCGGTCGAGCAGTACTTC
abundance: .; v_gene: TRBV6-6; d_gene: .; j_gene: TRBJ2-7; CDR3aa: CASSYPDREDEQYF; CDR3nt: TGTGCCAGCAGTTACCCCGACAGGGAGGACGAGCAGTACTTC
abundance: .; v_gene: TRBV19; d_gene: .; j_gene: TRBJ2-1; CDR3aa: CASSDGHYIVNEQFF; CDR3nt: TGTGCCAGTAGTGATGGACACTATATCGTCAATGAGCAGTTCTTC
abundance: .; v_gene: TRBV19; d_gene: TRBD1; j_gene: TRBJ2-5; CDR3aa: CASSPGTGGNLRETQYF; CDR3nt: TGTGCCAGTAGTCCCGGGACAGGGGGCAACCTAAGAGAGACCCAGTACTTC
abundance: .; v_gene: TRBV30; d_gene: .; j_gene: TRBJ1-4; CDR3aa: CAWNGEPRVREKLFF; CDR3nt: TGTGCCTGGAACGGGGAGCCCCGCGTAAGGGAAAAACTGTTTTTT
abundance: .; v_gene: TRBV6-5; d_gene: .; j_gene: TRBJ2-4; CDR3aa: CASSPPGARNIQYF; CDR3nt: TGTGCCAGCAGCCCCCCCGGAGCGCGGAACATTCAGTACTTC